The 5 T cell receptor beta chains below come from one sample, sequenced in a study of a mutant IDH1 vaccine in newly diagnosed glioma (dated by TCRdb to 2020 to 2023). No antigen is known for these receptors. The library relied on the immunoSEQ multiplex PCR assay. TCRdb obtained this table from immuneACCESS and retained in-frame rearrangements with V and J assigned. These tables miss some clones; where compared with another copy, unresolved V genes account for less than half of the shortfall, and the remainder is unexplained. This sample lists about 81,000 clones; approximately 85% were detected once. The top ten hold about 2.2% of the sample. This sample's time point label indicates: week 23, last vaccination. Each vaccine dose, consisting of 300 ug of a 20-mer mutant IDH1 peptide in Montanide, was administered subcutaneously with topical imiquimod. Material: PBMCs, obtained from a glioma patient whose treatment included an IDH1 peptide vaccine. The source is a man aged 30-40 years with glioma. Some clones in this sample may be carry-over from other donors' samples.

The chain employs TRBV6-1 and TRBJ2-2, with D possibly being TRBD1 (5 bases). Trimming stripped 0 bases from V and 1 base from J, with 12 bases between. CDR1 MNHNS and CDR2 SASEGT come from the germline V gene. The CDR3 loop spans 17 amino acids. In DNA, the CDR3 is TGTGCCAGCAGTGAAGCGCCAGGGCCGCTGAACACCGGGGAGCTGTTTTTT. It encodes CASSEAPGPLNTGELFF.

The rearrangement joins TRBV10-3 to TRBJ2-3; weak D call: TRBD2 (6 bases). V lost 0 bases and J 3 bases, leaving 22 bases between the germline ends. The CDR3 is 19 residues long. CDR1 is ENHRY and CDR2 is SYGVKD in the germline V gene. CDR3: CAISESLYFFIGGTDTQYF. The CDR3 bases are TGTGCCATCAGTGAGTCGTTGTACTTTTTCATCGGGGGAACAGATACGCAGTATTTT.

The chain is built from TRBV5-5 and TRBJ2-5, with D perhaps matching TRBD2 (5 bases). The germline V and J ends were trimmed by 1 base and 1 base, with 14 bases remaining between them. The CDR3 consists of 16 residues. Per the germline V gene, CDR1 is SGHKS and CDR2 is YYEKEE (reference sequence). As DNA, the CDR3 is TGTGCCAGCAGCTTGAAAATTAGAGGGCCCCAAGAGACCCAGTACTTC. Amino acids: CASSLKIRGPQETQYF.

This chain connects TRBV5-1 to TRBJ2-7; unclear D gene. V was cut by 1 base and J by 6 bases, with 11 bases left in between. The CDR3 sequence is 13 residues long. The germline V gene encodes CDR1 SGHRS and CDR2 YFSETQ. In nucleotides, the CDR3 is TGCGCCAGCAGCTTGCCCGGCACGGGCGAGCAGTACTTC. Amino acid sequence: CASSLPGTGEQYF.

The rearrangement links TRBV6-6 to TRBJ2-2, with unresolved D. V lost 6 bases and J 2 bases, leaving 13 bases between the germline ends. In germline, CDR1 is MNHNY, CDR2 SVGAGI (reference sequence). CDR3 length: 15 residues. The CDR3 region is CASRPPTGNTGELFF. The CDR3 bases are TGTGCCAGCAGGCCCCCGACGGGTAACACCGGGGAGCTGTTTTTT.